This T cell receptor (beta chain) was sequenced in a study of blood T cell repertoires in COVID-19. This CDR3 contains 16 residues. Using immunoSEQ multiplex PCR, the repertoire was profiled, and TCRdb retains in-frame clones only, with some absent. The sample lists approximately 280,000 clones; roughly 88% were seen once. The rearrangement links TRBV21-1 to TRBJ1-6; TRBD1, the D gene given by the table, was not confirmed from the DNA. TRBV21-1 is described as a pseudogene. Material: peripheral blood. This TCR came from a man in his late teens or twenties with active or convalescent COVID-19. The CDR3 sequence: CASSKATTGVNSPLHF. The CDR3 DNA follows: TGTGCCAGCAGCAAAGCTACGACAGGGGTGAATTCACCCCTCCACTTT.